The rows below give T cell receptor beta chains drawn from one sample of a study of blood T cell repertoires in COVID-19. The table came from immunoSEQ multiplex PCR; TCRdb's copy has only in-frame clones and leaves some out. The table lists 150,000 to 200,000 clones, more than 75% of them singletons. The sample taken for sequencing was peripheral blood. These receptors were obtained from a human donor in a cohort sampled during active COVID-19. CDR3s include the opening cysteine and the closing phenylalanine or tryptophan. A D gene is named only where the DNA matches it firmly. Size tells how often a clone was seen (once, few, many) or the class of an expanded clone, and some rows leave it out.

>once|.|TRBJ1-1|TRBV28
TGTGCCAGCAGCCGAGGGGGAAACACTGAAGCTTTCTTT
CASSRGGNTEAFF
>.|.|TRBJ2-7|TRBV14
TGTGCCAGCAGCCAAGCGGTAACAGCCTACGAGCAGTACTTC
CASSQAVTAYEQYF
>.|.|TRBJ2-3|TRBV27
TGTGCCAGCAGGTTCGCGGGCACAGATACGCAGTATTTT
CASRFAGTDTQYF
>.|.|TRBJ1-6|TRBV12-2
TGTGCAAGTCGTTACCAACAGGGGGCGTATTCACCCCTCCACTTT
CASRYQQGAYSPLHF
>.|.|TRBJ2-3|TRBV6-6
TGTGCCAGCAGTTACGCGGGAACAGATACGCAGTATTTT
CASSYAGTDTQYF
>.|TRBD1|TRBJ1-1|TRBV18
TGTGCCAGCTCACTTCAAGGACAGGGGGTCACTGAAGCTTTCTTT
CASSLQGQGVTEAFF
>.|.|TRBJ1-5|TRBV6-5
TGTGCCAGCACCCCTACTCTGGAGGGACCCCAGCATTTT
CASTPTLEGPQHF
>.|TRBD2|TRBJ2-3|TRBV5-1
TGCGCCAGCACCCGAATAGCGGGGGCCACAGATACGCAGTATTTT
CASTRIAGATDTQYF
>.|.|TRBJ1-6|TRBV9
TGTGCCAGCAGCGTAGGACAGGAGACCTCACCCCTCCACTTT
CASSVGQETSPLHF
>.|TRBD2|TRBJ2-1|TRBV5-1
TGCGCCAGCAGCTCCACCGGGACTAGCGGGGGGAGCTCCTACAATGAGCAGTTCTTC
CASSSTGTSGGSSYNEQFF
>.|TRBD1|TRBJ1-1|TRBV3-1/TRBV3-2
TGTGCCAGCAGCGGAGAATCAGGGGGCACTGAAGCTTTCTTT
CASSGESGGTEAFF
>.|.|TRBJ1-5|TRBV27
TGTGCCAGCTCATGGGGAGGGGGGCAGCCCCAGCATTTT
CASSWGGGQPQHF
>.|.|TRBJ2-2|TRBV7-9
TGTGCCAGCAGCTTGCGGGAGAACACCGGGGAGCTGTTTTTT
CASSLRENTGELFF
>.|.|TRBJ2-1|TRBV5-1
TGCGCCAGCAGCCCTACCGACAGATTCTACAATGAGCAGTTCTTC
CASSPTDRFYNEQFF
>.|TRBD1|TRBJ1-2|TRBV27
TGTGCCAGCAGTTTATCGGCAGGGGGCGTCTATGGCTACACCTTC
CASSLSAGGVYGYTF
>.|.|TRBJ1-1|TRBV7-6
TGTGCCAGCAGCGACAAGCGGACAGAGAACACTGAAGCTTTCTTT
CASSDKRTENTEAFF
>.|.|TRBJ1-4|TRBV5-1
TGCGCCAGCAGCTCAGGGCCAAATGAAAAACTGTTTTTT
CASSSGPNEKLFF
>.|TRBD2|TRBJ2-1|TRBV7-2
TGTGCCAGCAGCTCCCGAGCGGGAGTCCCTCCTGATGAGCAGTTCTTC
CASSSRAGVPPDEQFF
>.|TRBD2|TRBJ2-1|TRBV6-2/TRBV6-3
TGTGCCAGCAGCGCGGCGGGGGGGGCGTCTGAGCAGTTCTTC
CASSAAGGASEQFF
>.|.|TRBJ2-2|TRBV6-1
TGTGCCAGCAGTGATCAGGGAACCGGGGAGCTGTTTTTT
CASSDQGTGELFF
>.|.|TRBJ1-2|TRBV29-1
TGCAGCGTTGTTCAGACAGTCAATGGCTACACCTTC
CSVVQTVNGYTF
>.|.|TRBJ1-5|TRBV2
TGTGCCAGCAGCGGAAGGCCCGAACCCGGACGACAGAATCAGCCCCAGCATTTT
CASSGRPEPGRQNQPQHF
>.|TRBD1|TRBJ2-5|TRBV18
TGTGCCAGCTCACCAACAGGGGGCTTCGGGGAGACCCAGTACTTC
CASSPTGGFGETQYF
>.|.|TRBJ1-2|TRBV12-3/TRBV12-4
TGTGCCAGCAGGACGACAGCCTCCTATGGCTACACCTTC
CASRTTASYGYTF
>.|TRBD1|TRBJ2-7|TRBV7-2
TGTGCCAGCAGCTTGGGACAGGAGTCCTACGAGCAGTACTTC
CASSLGQESYEQYF
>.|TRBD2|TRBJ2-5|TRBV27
TGTGCCAGCAGCCCACCCCGGACTAGCGGGAGGTCGGAGACCCAGTACTTC
CASSPPRTSGRSETQYF
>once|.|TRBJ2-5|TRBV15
TGTGCCACCAGCAGAAAGGGTGGGGAGTCGACCCAGTACTTC
CATSRKGGESTQYF
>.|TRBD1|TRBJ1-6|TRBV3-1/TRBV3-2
TGTGCCAGGTCCTACAGGGGAAGCTCCTATAATTCACCCCTCCACTTT
CARSYRGSSYNSPLHF
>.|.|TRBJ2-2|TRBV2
TGTGCCAGCCGCTGGGCCACAGGCCTCGGGGAGCTGTTTTTT
CASRWATGLGELFF
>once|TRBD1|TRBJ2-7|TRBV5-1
TGCGCCAGCAGCGCTGAGACAGGGAGCTCCTACGAGCAGTACTTC
CASSAETGSSYEQYF
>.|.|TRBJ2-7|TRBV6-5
TGTGCCAGCAGCCAGAGGGACAAGGAGCAGTACTTC
CASSQRDKEQYF
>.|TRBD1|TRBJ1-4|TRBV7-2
TGTGCCAGCAGCTACGGGACAGGGCTAAATGAAAAACTGTTTTTT
CASSYGTGLNEKLFF
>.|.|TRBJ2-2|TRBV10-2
TGCGCCAGCAGTGAACAGAAGACCGGGGAGCTGTTTTTT
CASSEQKTGELFF
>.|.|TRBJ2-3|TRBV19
TGTGCCAGTACTGGGGGGGGGCTAGTCAAGAATACGCAGTATTTT
CASTGGGLVKNTQYF
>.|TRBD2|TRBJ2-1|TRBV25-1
TGTGCCAGCAGAAAATCTAGCGGGCTCGCTCGGAACAATGAGCAGTTCTTC
CASRKSSGLARNNEQFF
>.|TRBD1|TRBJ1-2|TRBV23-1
TGCGCCAGCAGTCTCAATCAGGGACAGGGGATGTACGGCTATGGCTACACCTTC
CASSLNQGQGMYGYGYTF
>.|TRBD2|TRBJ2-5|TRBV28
TGTTCCTCGGGCGGGAGGGTTGAGACCCAGTACTTC
CSSGGRVETQYF
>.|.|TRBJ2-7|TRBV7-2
TGTGCCAGCAGCCCTACCTTCTACGAGCAGTACTTC
CASSPTFYEQYF
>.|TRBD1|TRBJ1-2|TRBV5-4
TGTGCCAGCAGCTCGCCGGGACAGGCTGCAAACTATGGCTACACCTTC
CASSSPGQAANYGYTF
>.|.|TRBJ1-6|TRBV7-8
TGTGCCAGCACCCGGGGGCCAGGGAACTCACCCCTCCACTTT
CASTRGPGNSPLHF
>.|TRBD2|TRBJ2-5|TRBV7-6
TGTGCCAGCAGCTTAGGGACTAGCGGGACCCAAGAGACCCAGTACTTC
CASSLGTSGTQETQYF
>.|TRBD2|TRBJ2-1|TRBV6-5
TGTGCCAGCACCCCCCGGGGGGTCCACAATGAGCAGTTCTTC
CASTPRGVHNEQFF